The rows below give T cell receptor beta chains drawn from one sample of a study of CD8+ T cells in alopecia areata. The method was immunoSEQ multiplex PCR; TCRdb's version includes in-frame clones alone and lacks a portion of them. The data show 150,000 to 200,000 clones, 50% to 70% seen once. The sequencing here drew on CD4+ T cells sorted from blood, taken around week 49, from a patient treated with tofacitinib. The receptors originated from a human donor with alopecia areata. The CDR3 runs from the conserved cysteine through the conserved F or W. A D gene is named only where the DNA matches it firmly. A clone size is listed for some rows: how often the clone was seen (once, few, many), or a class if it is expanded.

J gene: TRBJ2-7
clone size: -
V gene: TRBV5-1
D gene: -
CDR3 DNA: TGCGCCAGCAGCGACACCGGGACATCTTTTTACGAGCAGTACTTC
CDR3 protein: CASSDTGTSFYEQYF

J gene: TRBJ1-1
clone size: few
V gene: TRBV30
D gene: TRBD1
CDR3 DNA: TGTGCCTGGAGTGGGACAGGGGTGACTGAAGCTTTCTTT
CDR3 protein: CAWSGTGVTEAFF

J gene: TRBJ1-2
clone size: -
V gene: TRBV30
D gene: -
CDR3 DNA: TGTGCTCTACTTAGGCCTGGCTACACCTTC
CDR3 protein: CALLRPGYTF

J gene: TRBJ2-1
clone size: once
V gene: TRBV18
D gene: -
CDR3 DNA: TGTGCCAGCTCACCGGGGGACCGGGGTGAGCAGTTCTTC
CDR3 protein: CASSPGDRGEQFF

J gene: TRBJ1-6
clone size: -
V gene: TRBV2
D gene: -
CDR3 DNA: TGTGCCAGCAGTGTCGACAGTTATAATTCACCCCTCCACTTT
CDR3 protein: CASSVDSYNSPLHF

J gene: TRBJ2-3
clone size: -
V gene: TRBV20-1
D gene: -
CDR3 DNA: TGCAGTGCCCAAACAAGGGGTACGCAGTATTTT
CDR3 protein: CSAQTRGTQYF

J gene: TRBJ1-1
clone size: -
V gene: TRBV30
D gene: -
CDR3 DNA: TGTGCCTGGAGGACAGTAGTGAACACTGAAGCTTTCTTT
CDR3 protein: CAWRTVVNTEAFF

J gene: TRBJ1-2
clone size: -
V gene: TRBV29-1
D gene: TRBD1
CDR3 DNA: TGCAGCGTTGGCCGAACAGGGGGCTCTGGCTACACCTTC
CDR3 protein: CSVGRTGGSGYTF

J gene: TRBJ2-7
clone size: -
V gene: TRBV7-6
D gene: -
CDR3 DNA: TGTGCCAGCTCCCCCGGGCAGGGGTTCGACGAGCAGTACTTC
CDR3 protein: CASSPGQGFDEQYF

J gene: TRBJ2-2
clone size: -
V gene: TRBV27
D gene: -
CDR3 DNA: TGTGCCAGCAGTTTAATGGGTCGGGCCGCGAACACCGGGGAGCTGTTTTTT
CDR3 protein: CASSLMGRAANTGELFF

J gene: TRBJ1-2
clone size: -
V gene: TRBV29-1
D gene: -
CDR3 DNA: TGCAGCACCCAGGGAGACTATGGCTACACCTTC
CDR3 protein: CSTQGDYGYTF

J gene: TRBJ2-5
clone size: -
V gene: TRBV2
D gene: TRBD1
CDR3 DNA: TGTGCCAGCATTCAAACGACAGGGGGCGAAGAGACCCAGTACTTC
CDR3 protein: CASIQTTGGEETQYF

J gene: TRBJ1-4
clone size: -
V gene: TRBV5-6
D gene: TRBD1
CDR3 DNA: TGTGCCAGCACCCAACAGGGGGTTGGTGAAAAACTGTTTTTT
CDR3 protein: CASTQQGVGEKLFF

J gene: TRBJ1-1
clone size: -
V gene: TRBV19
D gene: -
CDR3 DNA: TGTGCCAGTAGTCAGCAGGAGAACACTGAAGCTTTCTTT
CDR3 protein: CASSQQENTEAFF

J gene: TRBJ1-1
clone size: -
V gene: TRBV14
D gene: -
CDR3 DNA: TGTGCCAGCAGCCAAGATAGGTCGGGCAGATCGAACACTGAAGCTTTCTTT
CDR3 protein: CASSQDRSGRSNTEAFF

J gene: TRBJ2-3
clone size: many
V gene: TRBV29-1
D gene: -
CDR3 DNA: TGCAGCGTTGAAGATCGACACCAGTTTAGCACAGATACGCAGTATTTT
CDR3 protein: CSVEDRHQFSTDTQYF

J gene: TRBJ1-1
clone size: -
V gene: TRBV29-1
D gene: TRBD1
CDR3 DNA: TGCAGCGTCAAGGTGGAGGGGGCTAGAACTGAAGCTTTCTTT
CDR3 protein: CSVKVEGARTEAFF

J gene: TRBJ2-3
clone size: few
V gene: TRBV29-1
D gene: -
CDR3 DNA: TGCAGCGTTGCCGGGCACAGGGCTTTCACAGATACGCAGTATTTT
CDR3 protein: CSVAGHRAFTDTQYF

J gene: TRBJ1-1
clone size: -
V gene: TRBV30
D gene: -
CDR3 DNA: TGTGCCTGGAATAGACAGACGAACACTGAAGCTTTCTTT
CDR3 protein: CAWNRQTNTEAFF

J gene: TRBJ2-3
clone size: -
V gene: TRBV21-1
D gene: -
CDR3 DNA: TGTGCCAGCAGCAGGATGGATAATTTGTCAGATACGCAGTATTTT
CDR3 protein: CASSRMDNLSDTQYF

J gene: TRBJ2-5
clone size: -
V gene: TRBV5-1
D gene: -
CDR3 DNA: TGCGCCAGCACCCGAAGGGATGGCCAAGAGACCCAGTACTTC
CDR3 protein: CASTRRDGQETQYF

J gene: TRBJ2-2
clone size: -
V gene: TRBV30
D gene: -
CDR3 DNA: TGTGCCTGGAGTGCTCTGGGGTCCACCGGGGAGCTGTTTTTT
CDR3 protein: CAWSALGSTGELFF

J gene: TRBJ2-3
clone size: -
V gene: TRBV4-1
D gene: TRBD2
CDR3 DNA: TGCGCCAGCAGCCTCGATCTAGCGGGGGAAGATACGCAGTATTTT
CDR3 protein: CASSLDLAGEDTQYF

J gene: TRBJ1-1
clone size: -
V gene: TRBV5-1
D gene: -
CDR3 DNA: TGCGCCAGCAGCTTGATTCACGGGGAAAACACTGAAGCTTTCTTT
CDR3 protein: CASSLIHGENTEAFF

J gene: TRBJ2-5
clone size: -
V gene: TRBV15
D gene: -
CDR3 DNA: TGTGCCACCAGCCCCGAGGGGTGGGGACCCAGGGGAGAGACCCAGTACTTC
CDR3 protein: CATSPEGWGPRGETQYF

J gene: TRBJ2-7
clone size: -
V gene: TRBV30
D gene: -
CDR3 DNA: TGTGCCTGGACCGCCGGGTCTTCCGGGAGCCTATACGAGCAGTACTTC
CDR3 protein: CAWTAGSSGSLYEQYF

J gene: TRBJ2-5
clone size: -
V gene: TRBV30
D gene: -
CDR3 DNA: TGTGCCTGGAGTGGGGCTAAAGGGGAGACCCAGTACTTC
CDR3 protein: CAWSGAKGETQYF

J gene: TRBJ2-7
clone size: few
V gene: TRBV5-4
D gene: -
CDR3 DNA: TGTGCCAGCAGCCCGTCGACGAAGGAAAGAGGAAGCGAGCAGTACTTC
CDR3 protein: CASSPSTKERGSEQYF

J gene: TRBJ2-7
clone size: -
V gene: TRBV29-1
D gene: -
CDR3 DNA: TGCAGCGTTGAAGTGAGTTCCTACGAGCAGTACTTC
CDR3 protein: CSVEVSSYEQYF

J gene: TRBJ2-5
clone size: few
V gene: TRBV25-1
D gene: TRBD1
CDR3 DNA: TGTGCCAGCAGTGAAGGAGGCAGGGGGGAGACCCAGTACTTC
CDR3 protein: CASSEGGRGETQYF

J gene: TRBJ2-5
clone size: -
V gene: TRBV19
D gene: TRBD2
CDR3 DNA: TGTGCCAGTAGTCCAGGACTAGCGGGGGGCTCGACCCAACAGTACTTC
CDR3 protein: CASSPGLAGGSTQQYF

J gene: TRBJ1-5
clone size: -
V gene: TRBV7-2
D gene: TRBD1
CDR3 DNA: TGTGCCAGCAGCCCGGGGAAGGGGGCGCCGAATCAGCCCCAGCATTTT
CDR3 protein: CASSPGKGAPNQPQHF

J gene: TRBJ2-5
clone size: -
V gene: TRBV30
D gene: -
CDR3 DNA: TGTGCCTGGAGTGTAAGAAGACAGCGTCAAGAGACCCAGTACTTC
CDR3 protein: CAWSVRRQRQETQYF

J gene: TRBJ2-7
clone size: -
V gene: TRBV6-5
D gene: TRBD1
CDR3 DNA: TGTGCCAGCAGTTACTCGAGGGACAGCTACGAGCAGTACTTC
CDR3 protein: CASSYSRDSYEQYF

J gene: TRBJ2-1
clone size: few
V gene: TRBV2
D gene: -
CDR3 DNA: TGTGCCAGCTGTCGGTCCTACAATGAGCAGTTCTTC
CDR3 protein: CASCRSYNEQFF

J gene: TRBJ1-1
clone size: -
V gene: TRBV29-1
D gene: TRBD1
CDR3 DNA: TGCAGCGGACGTCAGGGGGCTCGGACTGAAGCTTTCTTT
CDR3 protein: CSGRQGARTEAFF

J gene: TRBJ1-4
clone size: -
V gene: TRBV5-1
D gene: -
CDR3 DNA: TGCGCCAGCAGCCCACAACAGGGACCGAATGAAAAACTGTTTTTT
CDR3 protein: CASSPQQGPNEKLFF

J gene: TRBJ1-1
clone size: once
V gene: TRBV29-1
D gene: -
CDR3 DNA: TGCAGCGTTGAAGTTTCTCGGGGTCTGAACACTGAAGCTTTCTTT
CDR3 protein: CSVEVSRGLNTEAFF

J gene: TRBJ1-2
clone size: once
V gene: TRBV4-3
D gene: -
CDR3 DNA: TGCGCCAGCAGCCAGGGGACATCCCAAGGCTACACCTTC
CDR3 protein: CASSQGTSQGYTF

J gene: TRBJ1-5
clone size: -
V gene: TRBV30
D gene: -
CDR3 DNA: TGTGCCTGGAGTGTAAGTCTCAATCAGCCCCAGCATTTT
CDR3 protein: CAWSVSLNQPQHF

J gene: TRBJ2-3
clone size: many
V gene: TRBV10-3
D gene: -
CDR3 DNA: TGTGCCATCAGTGATCGGAGGCAGGGTAAAACAGATACGCAGTATTTT
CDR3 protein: CAISDRRQGKTDTQYF

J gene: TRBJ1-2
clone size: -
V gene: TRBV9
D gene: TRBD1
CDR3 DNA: TGTGCCAGCAGCGCGGACAGGGGGAACCTTAACTATGGCTACACCTTC
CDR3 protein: CASSADRGNLNYGYTF

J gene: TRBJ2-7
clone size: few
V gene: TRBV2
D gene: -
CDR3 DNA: TGTGCCAGCACCAGACCCGTACCCTACGAGCAGTACTTC
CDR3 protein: CASTRPVPYEQYF

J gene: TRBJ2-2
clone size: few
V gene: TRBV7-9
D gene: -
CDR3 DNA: TGTGCCAGCAGCTCGCTTCCCGGGGAGCTGTTTTTT
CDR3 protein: CASSSLPGELFF

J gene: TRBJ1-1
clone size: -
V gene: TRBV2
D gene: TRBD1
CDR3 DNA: TGTGCCAGCAGTGTAACAGGGGACTCTGAAGCTTTCTTT
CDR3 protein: CASSVTGDSEAFF

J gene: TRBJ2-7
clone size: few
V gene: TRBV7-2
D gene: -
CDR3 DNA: TGTGCCAGCAGCTTGAGCCGACAGGGAGGCGAGCAGTACTTC
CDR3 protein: CASSLSRQGGEQYF

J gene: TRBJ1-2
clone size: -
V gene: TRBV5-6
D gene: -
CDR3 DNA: TGTGCCAGCAGCTCCGACTTCACATATAGCTATGGCTACACCTTC
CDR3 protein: CASSSDFTYSYGYTF

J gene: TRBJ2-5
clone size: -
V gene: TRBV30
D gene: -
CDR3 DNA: TGTGCCTGGAGTGGACTAGACCAAGAGACCCAGTACTTC
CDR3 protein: CAWSGLDQETQYF

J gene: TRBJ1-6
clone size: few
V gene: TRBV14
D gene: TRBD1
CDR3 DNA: TGTGCCAGCAGCCACCGACAGGGGGATTCACCCCTCCACTTT
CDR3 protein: CASSHRQGDSPLHF

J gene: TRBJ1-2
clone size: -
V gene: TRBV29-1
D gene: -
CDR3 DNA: TGCAGCGTAACGTTCGCCAGTCCAGGCTACACCTTC
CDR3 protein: CSVTFASPGYTF

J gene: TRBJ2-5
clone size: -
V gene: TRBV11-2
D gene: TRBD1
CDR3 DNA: TGTGCCAGCAGCTTAGGGACAGGGAGCGAGACCCAGTACTTC
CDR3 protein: CASSLGTGSETQYF

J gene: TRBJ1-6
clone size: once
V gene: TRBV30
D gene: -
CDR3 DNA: TGTGCCTGGAGGACAGGTGCGTCCTATAATTCACCCCTCCACTTT
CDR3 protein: CAWRTGASYNSPLHF

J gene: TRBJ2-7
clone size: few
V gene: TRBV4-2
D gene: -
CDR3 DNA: TGTGCCAGCAGCCAAGAAGTGGCTAGCTCCCACTCCGACGAGCAGTACTTC
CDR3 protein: CASSQEVASSHSDEQYF

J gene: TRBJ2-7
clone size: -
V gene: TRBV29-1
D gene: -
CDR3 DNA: TGCAGCGTTGTTGTGGGACACCCGCGCTCCTACGAGCAGTACTTC
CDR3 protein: CSVVVGHPRSYEQYF

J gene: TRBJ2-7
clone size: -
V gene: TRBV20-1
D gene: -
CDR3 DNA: TGCAGTGCTCCAATCAACTACGAGCAGTACTTC
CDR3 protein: CSAPINYEQYF

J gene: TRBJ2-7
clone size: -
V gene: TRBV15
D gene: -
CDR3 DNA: TGTGCCACCAGCCGCAGGGATGGAGGTGAGGCTGAGTACTTC
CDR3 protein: CATSRRDGGEAEYF

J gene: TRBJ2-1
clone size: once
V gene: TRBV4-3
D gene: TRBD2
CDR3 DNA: TGCGCCAGCAGCCAAGAGCCTAGCGGATACAATGAGCAGTTCTTC
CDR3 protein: CASSQEPSGYNEQFF

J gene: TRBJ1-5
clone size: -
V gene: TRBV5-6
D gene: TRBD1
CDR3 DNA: TGTGCCAGCAGCTTGCGCAGGGGGCCACGCAATCAGCCCCAGCATTTT
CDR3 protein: CASSLRRGPRNQPQHF